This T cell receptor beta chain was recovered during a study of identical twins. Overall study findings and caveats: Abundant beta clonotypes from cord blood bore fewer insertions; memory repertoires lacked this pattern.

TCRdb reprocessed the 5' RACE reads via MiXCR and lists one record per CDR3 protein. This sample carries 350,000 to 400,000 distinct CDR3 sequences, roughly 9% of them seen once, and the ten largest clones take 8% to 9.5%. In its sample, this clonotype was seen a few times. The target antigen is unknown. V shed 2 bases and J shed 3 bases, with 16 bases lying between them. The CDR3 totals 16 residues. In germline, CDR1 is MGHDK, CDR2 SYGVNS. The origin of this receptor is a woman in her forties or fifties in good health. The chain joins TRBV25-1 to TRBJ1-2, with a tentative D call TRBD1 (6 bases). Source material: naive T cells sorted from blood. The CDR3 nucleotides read TGTGCCAGCAGTGAAACAGGGAGGAGTGGTGACTATGGCTACACCTTC. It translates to CASSETGRSGDYGYTF.